Reported below is one T cell receptor (beta chain). Its antigen is undetermined. The sample comes from a study of cytomegalovirus exposure and HLA in healthy donors. The PCR made use of 60 Vbeta and 13 Jbeta primers. The data were produced by immunoSEQ multiplex PCR, yet TCRdb's version contains in-frame clones alone and is incomplete. The repertoire includes more than 100,000 clones, around 79% of them detected once, and more than 1.1% sits in the top ten. CDR1 is SGHVS, CDR2 FQNEAQ, per germline. This CDR3 has 16 amino acids. V lost 5 bases to trimming and J lost 8 bases; unmatched junction nucleotides: 7. The study, taken as a whole, reports: DRB1 had the most TCR associations and HLA-C the fewest, a later analysis found, with rates varying by HLA locus.

The sequenced sample was PBMCs. The clonotype was recovered from a middle-aged woman in good health and CMV-seronegative. The chain recombines TRBV7-8 with TRBJ2-2; TRBD2 aligns across 14 bases. The CDR3 sequence: CASSPWTSGGSGELFF. Written as DNA, the CDR3 is TGTGCCAGCAGCCCCTGGACTAGCGGGGGGTCGGGGGAGCTGTTTTTT.